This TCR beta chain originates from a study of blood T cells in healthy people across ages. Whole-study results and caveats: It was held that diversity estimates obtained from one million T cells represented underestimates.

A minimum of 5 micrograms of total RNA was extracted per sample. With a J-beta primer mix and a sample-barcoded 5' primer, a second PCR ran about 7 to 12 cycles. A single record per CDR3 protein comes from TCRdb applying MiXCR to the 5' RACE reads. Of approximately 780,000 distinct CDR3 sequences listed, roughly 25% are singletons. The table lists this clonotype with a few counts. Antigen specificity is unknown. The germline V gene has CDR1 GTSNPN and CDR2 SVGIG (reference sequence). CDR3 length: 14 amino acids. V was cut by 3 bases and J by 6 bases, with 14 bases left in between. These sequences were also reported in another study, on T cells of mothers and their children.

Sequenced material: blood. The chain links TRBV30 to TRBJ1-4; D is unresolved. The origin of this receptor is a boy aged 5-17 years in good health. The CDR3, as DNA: TGTGCCTGGAGCGGCTTAGGGTCTGATGAAAAACTGTTTTTT. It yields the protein CAWSGLGSDEKLFF.